The rows below give T cell receptor beta chains drawn from one sample of a study of T cell repertoires in cytomegalovirus infection. The antigens of these receptors remain unknown. In TCRdb, the reads were re-called with MiXCR into one record per CDR3 protein. The data show approximately 310,000 distinct CDR3 sequences, with 20% to 25% seen just once and roughly 15% held by the top ten. The specimen was cultured PBMCs, collected from culture after CMV antigen stimulation. These receptors originate from a human donor in good health (CMV status not recorded). Some clones in this sample may be carry-over from other donors' samples. Each CDR3 is given with its conserved first and last residue. D genes are given only for firm matches. Only some rows state a clone size, as once, few, many or a class for expanded clones.

d_gene	v_gene	abundance	j_gene	CDR3nt	CDR3aa
TRBD1	TRBV9	-	TRBJ2-1	TGTGCCAGCAGCGTAGATACAGGGGGCTACAATGAGCAGTTCTTC	CASSVDTGGYNEQFF
-	TRBV11-2	few	TRBJ1-2	TGTGCCAGCAGCCAAACGGCCGGGTCGTACTATGGCTACACCTTC	CASSQTAGSYYGYTF
TRBD1	TRBV4-1	few	TRBJ2-7	TGCGCCAGCAGTCATCCGGGACAGGGGTACTACGAGCAGTACTTC	CASSHPGQGYYEQYF
-	TRBV5-4	few	TRBJ2-6	TGTGCCAGCAGTCTATACTCTGGGGCCAACGTCCTGACTTTC	CASSLYSGANVLTF
-	TRBV24-1	few	TRBJ2-1	TGTGCCACCAGTGATTTGCAAGGGTCCAAGTTCTTC	CATSDLQGSKFF
-	TRBV6-2/TRBV6-3	-	TRBJ1-1	TGTGCCAGCAGTCAGGGAAATCGGCGTACTGAAGCTTTCTTT	CASSQGNRRTEAFF
TRBD2	TRBV7-2	many	TRBJ2-1	TGTGCCAGCAGCTTTCCCCGCCTAGCGGGCTTAACCAATGAGCAGTTCTTC	CASSFPRLAGLTNEQFF
-	TRBV28	many	TRBJ2-6	TGTGCCAGCAGTTTATCCCAGTGGGGGGGGGCCAACGTCCTGACTTTC	CASSLSQWGGANVLTF
-	TRBV28	-	TRBJ2-5	TGTGCCAGCAGTTTATTCAAGCCTGTGAGCCAAGAGACCCAGTACTTC	CASSLFKPVSQETQYF
TRBD2	TRBV11-2	-	TRBJ2-1	TGTGCCAGCAGCCCTACTAGCGGGACCCTGAATGAGCAGTTCTTC	CASSPTSGTLNEQFF
-	TRBV7-8	many	TRBJ2-7	TGTGCCAGCAGCTTAGCGGGAGGCCCCTACGAGCAGTACTTC	CASSLAGGPYEQYF
-	TRBV15	-	TRBJ2-2	TGTGCCACCAGCGGGGGCCACCTCCCCTCCATCCCGGCCGGGGAGCTGTTTTTT	CATSGGHLPSIPAGELFF
TRBD1	TRBV6-2/TRBV6-3	-	TRBJ2-7	TGTGCCAGCAGACCTTGGCCCGGGACAGGGGGCCACTACGAGCAGTACTTC	CASRPWPGTGGHYEQYF
-	TRBV7-2	few	TRBJ1-3	TGTGCCAGCAGCCCCAGGGAGGTGAACACCATATATTTT	CASSPREVNTIYF
-	TRBV3-1	-	TRBJ1-1	TGTGCCAGCAGCCAACGTTCTGAAGCTTTCTTT	CASSQRSEAFF
-	TRBV20-1	-	TRBJ2-5	TGCAGTGCTCGCCCCGCAGGTCAGGGAGAGACCCAGTACTTC	CSARPAGQGETQYF
-	TRBV7-9	once	TRBJ1-3	TGTGCCAGCAGCTTCTTCCAAACTGGAAACACCATATATTTT	CASSFFQTGNTIYF
-	TRBV7-2	few	TRBJ2-6	TGTGCCAGCAGCTTAGGACCGGGGTCCTACTCTGGGGCCAACGTCCTGACTTTC	CASSLGPGSYSGANVLTF
-	TRBV24-1	-	TRBJ2-3	TGTGCCACCAGTGATTCCCTTCGGACCGGCACAGATACGCAGTATTTT	CATSDSLRTGTDTQYF
-	TRBV5-4	-	TRBJ1-2	TGTGCCAGCAGATCTTACGACAGATCCTCGGGGAGTGGCTACACCTTC	CASRSYDRSSGSGYTF
-	TRBV6-5	few	TRBJ1-2	TGTGCCAGCAGTTCCAGGGCGGGCTACACCTTC	CASSSRAGYTF
TRBD1	TRBV12-3/TRBV12-4	many	TRBJ2-7	TGTGCCAGCAGTCTTGACAGGGACCCCTACGAGCAGTACTTC	CASSLDRDPYEQYF
-	TRBV11-2	-	TRBJ2-1	TGTGCCAGCAGCTTAAATCGGAATGAGCAGTTCTTC	CASSLNRNEQFF
TRBD2	TRBV6-1	-	TRBJ2-2	TGTGCCAGCAGGCTAACTAGCGGTTCCACCGGGGAGCTGTTTTTT	CASRLTSGSTGELFF
TRBD1	TRBV7-6	many	TRBJ1-2	TGTGCCAGCAGCTCGACAGGGGCCGGGGGCTACACCTTC	CASSSTGAGGYTF
-	TRBV19	-	TRBJ1-4	TGTGCCAGTAGTATCGACAGGGAAAAACTGTTTTTT	CASSIDREKLFF
TRBD1	TRBV7-9	-	TRBJ1-1	TGTGCCAGCAGACCCTTAACAGGGGCAACTGAAGCTTTCTTT	CASRPLTGATEAFF
TRBD2	TRBV9	-	TRBJ2-1	TGTGCCAGCAGCGTAGGGACTAGCGGGAGGATACACAATGAGCAGTTCTTC	CASSVGTSGRIHNEQFF
TRBD1	TRBV29-1	-	TRBJ1-2	TGCAGCGTTGTGGACAGGGCCTATGGCTACACCTTC	CSVVDRAYGYTF
-	TRBV11-3	few	TRBJ2-5	TGTGCCAGCAGCTTTCTTCAAGAGACCCAGTACTTC	CASSFLQETQYF
TRBD2	TRBV7-8	-	TRBJ2-1	TGTGCCAGCAGCTTATTCTCTAGCGGGGGGGCCGGTGGGTACAATGAGCAGTTCTTC	CASSLFSSGGAGGYNEQFF
-	TRBV6-6	-	TRBJ2-7	TGTGCCACAACTCGGGGAGTCGCCTACGAGCAGTACTTC	CATTRGVAYEQYF
TRBD2	TRBV7-2	many	TRBJ2-3	TGTGCCAGCAGCTTAGGGACTAGCGGCCATACGCAGTATTTT	CASSLGTSGHTQYF
TRBD2	TRBV7-8	many	TRBJ2-1	TGTGCCAGCAGCTTATGGCGGGAGTCTGAGCAGTTCTTC	CASSLWRESEQFF
-	TRBV19	-	TRBJ1-5	TGTGCCAGTAGTATGAGTCCCGGGGCCAGTCAGCCCCAGCATTTT	CASSMSPGASQPQHF
-	TRBV12-3/TRBV12-4	-	TRBJ2-3	TGTGCCAGCAGAGCCAGGGGCCTATCTAGCACAGATACGCAGTATTTT	CASRARGLSSTDTQYF
TRBD2	TRBV5-6	few	TRBJ2-1	TGTGCCAGCAGATCCCCCGGGGGCGGGAGGTCTCCCTACAATGAGCAGTTCTTC	CASRSPGGGRSPYNEQFF
TRBD1	TRBV4-1	few	TRBJ2-2	TGCGCCAGCAGCCACATACAGGGGTTGCGGACCGGGGAGCTGTTTTTT	CASSHIQGLRTGELFF
-	TRBV29-1	-	TRBJ2-2	TGCAGCGTTGTGGCGACCGGGGAGCTGTTTTTT	CSVVATGELFF
-	TRBV6-5	-	TRBJ2-1	TGTGCCAGCAGCTCGGACTCACTAAGCTACAATGAGCAGTTCTTC	CASSSDSLSYNEQFF
-	TRBV5-1	-	TRBJ2-1	TGCGCCAGCAGCTTGAGCCTAGAATACAATGAGCAGTTCTTC	CASSLSLEYNEQFF
-	TRBV12-5	few	TRBJ2-5	TGTGCTAGTGGTTCAAGGGAGACCCAGTACTTC	CASGSRETQYF
-	TRBV30	-	TRBJ1-1	TGTGCCTGGAGAGGACCTAACACTGAAGCTTTCTTT	CAWRGPNTEAFF
-	TRBV28	-	TRBJ2-1	TGTGCCAGCAGCGGCCCTACACAGGGCCGGGGGGAGCAGTTCTTC	CASSGPTQGRGEQFF
-	TRBV10-3	few	TRBJ2-3	TGTGCCATCAGAAGGACCGAGAGCACAGATACGCAGTATTTT	CAIRRTESTDTQYF
-	TRBV10-3	-	TRBJ1-1	TGTGCCATCAGTGAGACAGGGACCATGAACACTGAAGCTTTCTTT	CAISETGTMNTEAFF
TRBD1	TRBV25-1	-	TRBJ1-2	TGTGCCAGCAGTGGTACTCCCAGAGGGACAGCCTATGGCTACACCTTC	CASSGTPRGTAYGYTF
TRBD1	TRBV29-1	-	TRBJ1-5	TGCAGCGTCCGGGACAGGGGGAATCAGCCCCAGCATTTT	CSVRDRGNQPQHF
TRBD2	TRBV4-1	-	TRBJ2-3	TGCGCCAGCAGCTACGAAGGGGAGGGAGATACGCAGTATTTT	CASSYEGEGDTQYF
TRBD1	TRBV7-2	large	TRBJ1-5	TGTGCCAGCAGCTTAGAGAGGGGGCTGAAGCCCCAGCATTTT	CASSLERGLKPQHF
TRBD2	TRBV5-4	many	TRBJ2-1	TGTGCCAGCACCTCCCTCCGGGAGGGGCCCAGTCATGAGCAGTTCTTC	CASTSLREGPSHEQFF